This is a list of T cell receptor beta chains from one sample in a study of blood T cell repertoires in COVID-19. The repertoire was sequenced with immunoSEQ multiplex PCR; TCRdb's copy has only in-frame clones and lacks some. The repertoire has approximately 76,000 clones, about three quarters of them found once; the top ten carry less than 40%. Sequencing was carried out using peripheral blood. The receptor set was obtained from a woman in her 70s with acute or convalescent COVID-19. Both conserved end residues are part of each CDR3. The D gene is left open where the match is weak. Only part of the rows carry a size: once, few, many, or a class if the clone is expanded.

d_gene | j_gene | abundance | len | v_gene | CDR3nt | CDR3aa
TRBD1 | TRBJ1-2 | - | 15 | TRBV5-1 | TGCGCCAGCAGACCGTTTGACAGGGCCCAGGCTGGCTACACCTTC | CASRPFDRAQAGYTF
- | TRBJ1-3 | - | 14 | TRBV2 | TGTGCCAGCAACAGGGCAGGACCTGGAAACACCATATATTTT | CASNRAGPGNTIYF
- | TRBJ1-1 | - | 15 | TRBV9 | TGTGCCAGCAGCGTAGGCCATGGTACTAACACTGAAGCTTTCTTT | CASSVGHGTNTEAFF
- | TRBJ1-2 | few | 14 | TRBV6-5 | TGTGCCACCCTGGCTGGAGGCAAAAACTATGGCTACACCTTC | CATLAGGKNYGYTF
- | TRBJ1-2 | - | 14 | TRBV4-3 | TGCGCCAGCAGCCAAGTGGGGAGTAACTATGGCTACACCTTC | CASSQVGSNYGYTF
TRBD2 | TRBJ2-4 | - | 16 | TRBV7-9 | TGTGCCAGCAGCCTCGGGACTAGCGGGAGGGAGAACATTCAGTACTTC | CASSLGTSGRENIQYF
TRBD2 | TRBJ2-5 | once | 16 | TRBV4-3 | TGCGCCAGCAGCCAATCGCCAGCGGGAGGACAAGAGACCCAGTACTTC | CASSQSPAGGQETQYF
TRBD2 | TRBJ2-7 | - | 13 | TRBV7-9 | TGTGCCAGCAGCCATAGCGGGAGAGACGAGCAGTACTTC | CASSHSGRDEQYF
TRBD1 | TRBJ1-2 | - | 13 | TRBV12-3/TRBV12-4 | TGTGCCAGCAGCATCGACAGGGGGTCCGGCTACACCTTC | CASSIDRGSGYTF
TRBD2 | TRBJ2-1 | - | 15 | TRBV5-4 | TGTGCCAGCAGCTCCGAGCGGGGGGGCAAAAATGAGCAGTTCTTC | CASSSERGGKNEQFF
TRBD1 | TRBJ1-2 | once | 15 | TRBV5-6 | TGTGCCAGCAGCTTTCTTGGGGACAGGAACTATGGCTACACCTTC | CASSFLGDRNYGYTF
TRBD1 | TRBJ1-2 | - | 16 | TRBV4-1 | TGCGCCAGCAGCCAAGACGAAGGACAGGGGGTCTATGGCTACACCTTC | CASSQDEGQGVYGYTF
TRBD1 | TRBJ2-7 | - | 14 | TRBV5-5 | TGTGCCAGCAGCTTGAATCCGGGACAGTACGAGCAGTACTTC | CASSLNPGQYEQYF
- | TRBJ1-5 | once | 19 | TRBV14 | TGTGCCAGCAGCCAAGCAAAATTTACCGCGCAGGGAGGGGATCAGCCCCAGCATTTT | CASSQAKFTAQGGDQPQHF
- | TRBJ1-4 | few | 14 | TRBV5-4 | TGTGCCAGCAGCTCGGGAGGGCCAGGTGAAAAACTGTTTTTT | CASSSGGPGEKLFF
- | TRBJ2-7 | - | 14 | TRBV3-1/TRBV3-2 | TGTGCCAGCAGCCAAGCAGGGATTCCCTACGAGCAGTACTTC | CASSQAGIPYEQYF
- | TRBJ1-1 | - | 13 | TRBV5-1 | TGCGCCAGCAGCGACGACCTTCGGGGTGAAGCTTTCTTT | CASSDDLRGEAFF
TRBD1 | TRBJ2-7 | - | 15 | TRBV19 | TGTGCCAGTAGGCAGGGACAGGGGGCCTCCTACGAGCAGTACTTC | CASRQGQGASYEQYF
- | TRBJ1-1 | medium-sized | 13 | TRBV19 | TGTGCCAGTAGTATAGCCCGCGGGACTGAAGCTTTCTTT | CASSIARGTEAFF
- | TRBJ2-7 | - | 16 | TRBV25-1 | TGTGCCAGCAGTGAATTAAGAGGGGAGGAATACTACGAGCAGTACTTC | CASSELRGEEYYEQYF
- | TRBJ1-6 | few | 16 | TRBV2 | TGTGCCAGCAGTGAAGCAGACAGTAGTAATAATTCACCCCTCCACTTT | CASSEADSSNNSPLHF
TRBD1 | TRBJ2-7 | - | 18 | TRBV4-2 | TGTGCCAGCAGCTATGCTGGAGGGACAGGCGATCATAGGGGCGAGCAGTACTTC | CASSYAGGTGDHRGEQYF
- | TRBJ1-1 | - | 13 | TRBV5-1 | TGCGCCAGCAGCTCCATGGCGGGAAGCAAAGCTTTCTTT | CASSSMAGSKAFF
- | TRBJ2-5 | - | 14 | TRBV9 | TGTGCCAGCAGCGCAACAGGGCGGGCAGAGACCCAGTACTTC | CASSATGRAETQYF
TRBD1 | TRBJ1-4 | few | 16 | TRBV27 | TGTGCCAGCAGTTCCGGACAGGGGGCAACTAATGAAAAACTGTTTTTT | CASSSGQGATNEKLFF
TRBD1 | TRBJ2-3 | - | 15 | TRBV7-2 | TGTGCCAGCAGCTTAAACAGGGGGAGGACAGATACGCAGTATTTT | CASSLNRGRTDTQYF